The 32 T cell receptor beta chains below all came from one sample that was sequenced in a study of shared clonotypes between healthy human individuals. Sequencing used immunoSEQ multiplex PCR; TCRdb keeps in-frame clones, though not all of them. The repertoire has millions of clones, 85% to 95% of them found once; the top ten carry 0.1% to 0.15%. Sequencing was performed on naive CD4+ T cells sorted from blood. Regarding subset: CD45RA+ positively selected. Receptors originate from a man younger than 35 in good health.

The chain recombines TRBV4-1 with TRBJ2-7, with TRBD2 matching over 7 bases. Looked up from germline, CDR1 is MGHRA and CDR2 is YSYEKL. Trimming at V came to 3 bases and at J to 0 bases, leaving 5 bases not matched to a gene. The CDR3 length is 15 residues. The CDR3 nucleotides are TGCGCCAGCAGCCAGAGGGAGGGGAGCTCCTACGAGCAGTACTTC. It encodes CASSQREGSSYEQYF.

Worth noting for this clone: A read error may produce the germline difference seen at one junction end. This chain joins TRBV2 and TRBJ1-2, with a weak D call TRBD1 (6 bases). The CDR3 is made up of 18 amino acids. Germline CDR1 SNHLY, CDR2 FYNNEI. The CDR3 coding sequence is TGTGCCGGCAGTGAAGGTCTTGTCAGGGGCGCCCCTTCCTATGGCTACACCTTC. Its protein product is CAGSEGLVRGAPSYGYTF.

The rearrangement uses TRBV27 and TRBJ1-5; no clear D. Germline V CDR1 and CDR2: MNHEY, SMNVEV (reference sequence). V gave up 9 bases and J gave up 0 bases, with 15 bases separating them. The CDR3 contains 15 residues. The CDR3, as DNA: TGTGCCAGGGTCCGGGTCTACTATAGCAATCAGCCCCAGCATTTT. This sequence encodes CARVRVYYSNQPQHF.

The chain recombines TRBV5-1 with TRBJ1-6; the D is unclear. V was trimmed by 7 bases and J by 6 bases, leaving 17 bases between them. The CDR3 runs 15 residues. CDR1 is SGHRS and CDR2 is YFSETQ in the germline V gene. The CDR3 sequence is CASCLLDGSNSPLHF. Here the CDR3 DNA reads TGCGCCAGCTGCCTTCTGGACGGATCTAATTCACCCCTCCACTTT.

The gene calls are TRBV14 and TRBJ1-6, with a possible D match to TRBD1 (6 bases). The CDR3 has 14 amino acids. Germline V gene sequence: CDR1 SGHDN, CDR2 FVKESK. The V gene lost 4 bases and the J gene lost 9 bases, with 13 bases spanning the gap. The CDR3 is CASSLGGQFSPLHF. The CDR3 nucleotides read TGTGCCAGCAGCCTCGGGGGGCAGTTTTCACCCCTCCACTTT. The full variable domain, completed using reference TRBV14 and TRBJ1-6, is EAGVTQFPSHSVIEKGQTVTLRCDPISGHDNLYWYRRVMGKEIKFLLHFVKESKQDESGMPNNRFLAERTGGTYSTLKVQPAELEDSGVYFCASSLGGQFSPLHFGNGTRLTVT.

Concerning this clone: Other nucleotide sequences from this sample produce the same CDR3. This chain connects TRBV28 to TRBJ1-2; D uncertain. The length of the CDR3 is 12 residues. The V end lost 3 bases, the J end lost 5 bases, and 7 bases lay between the germline ends. The germline CDR1 and CDR2 sequences are MDHEN and SYDVKM. CDR3 region: CASSFSGYGYTF. As DNA, the CDR3 is TGTGCCAGCAGTTTCTCTGGATATGGCTACACCTTC.

This clone has only one observation. The CDR3 here is CASSLEGGIEQFF. The CDR3, as DNA: TGTGCCAGCAGCTTAGAGGGGGGTATTGAGCAGTTCTTC. The chain joins TRBV7-9 to TRBJ2-1; D possibly uses TRBD1 or TRBD2 (6 bases each). CDR1 is SEHNR and CDR2 is FQNEAQ in the germline V gene (reference sequence). Trimming pared 1 base from V and 9 bases from J, leaving 10 bases between. The CDR3 covers 13 residues.

In regard to this clone: Other DNA sequences within the sample encode an identical CDR3. The chain employs TRBV5-1 and TRBJ1-1; 8 nucleotides line up with TRBD1. The ends lost 0 bases at V and 1 base at J; junction bases unmatched: 2. The germline gives CDR1 SGHRS, CDR2 YFSETQ. This CDR3 is 15 amino acids long. The CDR3 spells CASSLGGTGNTEAFF. The CDR3 DNA reads as TGCGCCAGCAGCTTGGGAGGGACAGGGAACACTGAAGCTTTCTTT.

V is TRBV5-4 and J is TRBJ1-3, with D maybe TRBD1 (5 bases). Germline CDR1 SGHNT, CDR2 YYREEE (reference sequence). The CDR3 is 18 residues long. V was shortened by 3 bases and J by 0 bases, with 19 bases between the two germline ends. The CDR3 reads CASSSAQDRGLSGNTIYF. The CDR3 nucleotides read TGTGCCAGCAGCTCGGCACAGGACCGGGGTCTCTCTGGAAACACCATATATTTT.

The V gene is TRBV6-5, the J gene TRBJ2-7; D is possibly TRBD2 (7 bases). V dropped 6 bases and J dropped 6 bases, with 21 bases sitting between them. The CDR3 sequence is 15 residues long. Looked up from germline, CDR1 is MNHEY and CDR2 is SVGAGI. This chain's CDR3 is CASRTTRGGTPEQYF. Here the CDR3 DNA reads TGTGCCAGCAGGACTACGAGGGGGGGTACACCCGAGCAGTACTTC.

The chain uses TRBV11-2 and TRBJ1-4; D remains ambiguous. V lost 2 bases and J lost 7, with 11 bases in between. Per the germline V gene, CDR1 is SGHAT and CDR2 is FQNNGV. The CDR3 is 14 residues long. The CDR3 reads CASSLSSTFEKLFF. In DNA, the CDR3 is TGTGCCAGCAGCTTAAGTTCCACATTTGAAAAACTGTTTTTT.

The rearrangement joins TRBV5-1 to TRBJ1-5, with a possible D match to TRBD1 (6 bases). This CDR3 spans 16 amino acids. Trimming stripped 0 bases from V and 0 bases from J, with 10 bases between. Germline V gene sequence: CDR1 SGHRS, CDR2 YFSETQ. CDR3 sequence: CASSLDGGLSNQPQHF. The CDR3 nucleotides are TGCGCCAGCAGCTTGGACGGGGGGCTTAGCAATCAGCCCCAGCATTTT.

V is TRBV10-1 and J is TRBJ1-1; 7 positions agree with TRBD1. Trimming at V came to 9 bases and at J to 1 base, leaving 5 bases not matched to a gene. The CDR3 covers 13 residues. CDR1 is WNHNN, CDR2 SYGVQD, per germline (reference sequence). CDR3 protein: CASQRDRNTEAFF. The CDR3 bases are TGCGCCAGTCAACGGGACAGGAACACTGAAGCTTTCTTT.

The V gene is TRBV13, the J gene TRBJ1-2; D may be TRBD1 (5 bases). Trimming removed 5 bases from V and 7 bases from J, with 20 bases in between. Germline V lookup: CDR1 PRHDT, CDR2 FYEKMQ (reference sequence). The CDR3 covers 15 residues. The CDR3 nucleotides are TGTGCCAGCAGCGCTCCGAGCCAGGGCCTCTTTGGCTACACCTTC. Translated, it gives CASSAPSQGLFGYTF.

Comments on this clone: This CDR3 is also generated by other DNA sequences in the sample. V is TRBV20-1 and J is TRBJ1-1; D remains ambiguous. In germline, CDR1 is DFQATT, CDR2 SNEGSKA (reference sequence). V was cut by 0 bases and J by 6 bases, with 5 bases left in between. CDR3 length equals 11 residues. CDR3 coding DNA: TGCAGTGCTAGAGACCCTCCTGAAGCTTTCTTT. Its translation is CSARDPPEAFF.

The rearrangement joins TRBV18 to TRBJ2-7, with D maybe TRBD2 (5 bases). Germline lookup yields CDR1 KGHSH and CDR2 LQKENI. Trimming stripped 2 bases from V and 6 bases from J, with 17 bases between. This CDR3 comprises 15 residues. For the CDR3, the DNA is TGTGCCAGCTCACCAGGAAGGACTCACTCGGGCGAGCAGTACTTC. This gives the protein CASSPGRTHSGEQYF.

A single count supports this clone. A much larger clone lies a single base off, so this may be a read error. The rearrangement joins TRBV7-3 to TRBJ1-1; 7 nucleotides match TRBD1. The trim removed 5 bases at V and 4 bases at J, leaving 4 bases unmatched. The CDR3 runs to 13 residues. Germline V lookup: CDR1 SGHTA, CDR2 FQGTGA. CDR3 protein: CASSPRTGTEAFF. The CDR3 DNA sequence: TGTGCCAGCAGCCCAAGGACAGGCACTGAAGCTTTCTTT.

Regarding this clone: Other DNA sequences in this specimen translate into the identical CDR3. The V and J genes are TRBV29-1 and TRBJ2-7; TRBD1 agrees at 8 bases. The germline gives CDR1 SQVTM, CDR2 ANQGSEA. The CDR3 has 12 residues. Unmatched junction bases numbered 1, after V lost 4 bases and J lost 2 bases. The CDR3 DNA follows: TGCAGCGTTGGACAGGGGACCTACGAGCAGTACTTC. This gives the protein CSVGQGTYEQYF.

As to this clone: At the DNA level, this CDR3 is encoded by other sequences in the same sample as well. This sequence joins TRBV15 and TRBJ2-1; D possibly corresponds to TRBD1 (5 bases). Germline CDR1 reads LNHNV; CDR2 reads YYDKDF (reference sequence). The V and J ends lost 3 bases and 0 bases respectively, with 6 bases between them. CDR3 size: 14 residues. The CDR3 reads CATSSTGSYNEQFF. Written as DNA, the CDR3 is TGTGCCACCAGCAGTACAGGCTCCTACAATGAGCAGTTCTTC. Filled out from reference TRBV15 and TRBJ2-1, the complete variable domain reads DAMVIQNPRYQVTQFGKPVTLSCSQTLNHNVMYWYQQKSSQAPKLLFHYYDKDFNNEADTPDNFQSRRPNTSFCFLDIRSPGLGDTAMYLCATSSTGSYNEQFFGPGTRLTVL.

The chain employs TRBV5-1 and TRBJ2-7; D uncertain. V was cut by 1 base and J by 4 bases, with 9 bases left in between. This CDR3 has 13 residues. Germline V gives CDR1 SGHRS, CDR2 YFSETQ. CDR3 sequence reads: CASSLMDGYEQYF. The CDR3 coding sequence is TGCGCCAGCAGCTTGATGGACGGATACGAGCAGTACTTC. Full variable domain (outside the CDR3, taken from reference TRBV5-1 and TRBJ2-7): KAGVTQTPRYLIKTRGQQVTLSCSPISGHRSVSWYQQTPGQGLQFLFEYFSETQRNKGNFPGRFSGRQFSNSRSEMNVSTLELGDSALYLCASSLMDGYEQYFGPGTRLTVT.

This chain joins TRBV5-1 and TRBJ1-6; the D is unclear. The CDR3 runs to 15 residues. V was trimmed by 6 bases and J by 7 bases, leaving 17 bases between them. Germline V lookup: CDR1 SGHRS, CDR2 YFSETQ. CDR3 amino acids: CASTPRTEKNSPLHF. The CDR3 nucleotides read TGCGCCAGCACCCCCCGGACGGAAAAAAATTCACCCCTCCACTTT.

V gene TRBV30 combines with J gene TRBJ2-3; D may be TRBD2 (6 bases). Trimming shortened V by 0 bases and J by 4 bases, and 11 bases separated the two germline ends. Germline CDR1 reads GTSNPN; CDR2 reads SVGIG (reference sequence). The CDR3 runs to 14 residues. The CDR3 loop is CAWSVGTVADTQYF. Written as DNA, the CDR3 is TGTGCCTGGAGTGTAGGGACTGTAGCAGATACGCAGTATTTT.

J is TRBJ2-1 and V is TRBV28; 9 positions agree with TRBD1. V shed 5 bases, J shed 6 bases, and the junction held 8 bases outside the gene matches. Germline values: CDR1 MDHEN, CDR2 SYDVKM. The CDR3 runs 15 residues. CDR3 coding DNA: TGTGCCAGCAGTGGGGGGACAGGGTATTCCAATGAGCAGTTCTTC. Its translation: CASSGGTGYSNEQFF. The full variable domain, rest sourced from reference TRBV28 and TRBJ2-1, is DVKVTQSSRYLVKRTGEKVFLECVQDMDHENMFWYRQDPGLGLRLIYFSYDVKMKEKGDIPEGYSVSREKKERFSLILESASTNQTSMYLCASSGGTGYSNEQFFGPGTRLTVL.

This chain links TRBV27 with TRBJ2-2; 11 nucleotides match TRBD1. The CDR3 length is 16 residues. V shed 3 bases, J shed 5 bases, and the junction held 5 bases outside the gene matches. CDR1 and CDR2 (germline): MNHEY, SMNVEV (reference sequence). CDR3 bases: TGTGCCAGCAGTTTGTCCGGGACAGGGGGGACCGGGGAGCTGTTTTTT. Encoded protein: CASSLSGTGGTGELFF.

The V gene is TRBV5-5, the J gene TRBJ2-7; 7 bases are a match to TRBD2. CDR1 and CDR2 (germline): SGHKS, YYEKEE (reference sequence). The CDR3 has 14 residues. The J segment lost 6 bases and the V segment lost 0 bases, leaving 6 bases of the junction unmatched. The CDR3 loop reads CASSLEAGRGEQYF. DNA for the CDR3: TGTGCCAGCAGCTTGGAAGCGGGAAGAGGCGAGCAGTACTTC.

The chain joins TRBV7-8 to TRBJ2-1, with 8 positions matching TRBD2. Germline CDR1 SGHVS, CDR2 FQNEAQ. This CDR3 is built from 15 residues. The V gene end was trimmed by 3 bases and the J gene end by 2 bases; junction bases not matched to a gene: 3. The CDR3 is CASSFPGGAYNEQFF. The DNA for the CDR3 is TGTGCCAGCAGCTTCCCCGGGGGGGCCTACAATGAGCAGTTCTTC.

The genes are TRBV6-5 and TRBJ2-3, with a possible D match to TRBD1 (5 bases). Germline loops: CDR1 MNHEY, CDR2 SVGAGI. This CDR3 is built from 14 residues. The V and J ends lost 8 bases and 0 bases respectively, with 12 bases between them. The CDR3 DNA reads as TGTGCCAGCGGGGCAACCCGAAGCACAGATACGCAGTATTTT. The encoded protein is CASGATRSTDTQYF.

With respect to this clone: This sample also contains other DNA sequences that code for the same CDR3. The rearrangement links TRBV5-6 to TRBJ1-5; D uncertain. The CDR3 loop spans 13 amino acids. Trimming pared 4 bases from V and 0 bases from J, leaving 5 bases between. Germline values: CDR1 SGHDT, CDR2 YYEEEE. CDR3 nucleotide sequence: TGTGCCAGCAGCCTCGGTAGCAATCAGCCCCAGCATTTT. Amino acid sequence: CASSLGSNQPQHF.

The gene calls are TRBV29-1 and TRBJ1-1; D remains unclear. Deletions cut 7 bases from V and 10 bases from J, with 22 bases between. The CDR3 has 13 residues. In germline, CDR1 is SQVTM, CDR2 ANQGSEA. The DNA for the CDR3 is TGCAGCGCCGACTCAGGCCTTCCACTGATAGCTTTCTTT. This encodes CSADSGLPLIAFF.

The V and J genes are TRBV19 and TRBJ2-3, with 11 nucleotides matching TRBD2. The length of the CDR3 is 15 residues. Per the germline V gene, CDR1 is LNHDA and CDR2 is SQIVND (reference sequence). The V and J ends lost 5 bases and 4 bases, in that order; junction bases with no gene match: 5. The CDR3, as DNA: TGTGCCAGTAGTGCACTAGCGGGAGCCTCAGATACGCAGTATTTT. It yields the protein CASSALAGASDTQYF.

The chain has TRBV28 and TRBJ2-5; possible D gene TRBD1, 6 bases. The CDR3 is made up of 14 amino acids. The V end was cut by 6 bases, the J end by 2 bases, with 13 bases between. Germline CDR1 and CDR2: MDHEN and SYDVKM. The CDR3 DNA follows: TGTGCCAGCAGACGGGACATTCTACAAGAGACCCAGTACTTC. It yields the protein CASRRDILQETQYF.

V usage is TRBV29-1 and J usage is TRBJ2-7; 7 bases fit TRBD2. The CDR3 sequence is 12 residues long. Germline CDR1 reads SQVTM; CDR2 reads ANQGSEA. With 6 bases clipped from V and 2 bases from J, the junction kept 4 bases outside the gene matches. The CDR3: CSVPGTTYEQYF. CDR3 in DNA: TGCAGCGTGCCCGGGACTACCTACGAGCAGTACTTC.